Listed here is a single T cell receptor (beta chain). What antigen it recognizes has not been identified. No base qualities exist here, and no much larger clone lies one base off it. V is pared back by 6 bases and J by 4 bases, with 5 bases lying between the germline termini. The CDR3 runs 11 amino acids, cysteine and phenylalanine included. The entry retains the CDR3 DNA only, 33 bases that are in frame from base 1. Via the germline V gene (reference sequence), CDR1 is MNHNY and CDR2 SVGAGI. Genomic DNA was the input for TRB sequencing, which was run either with the immunoSEQ assay at survey resolution or with the hsTCRB kit. The published analysis was carried out like this. The immunoSEQ software handled the initial read processing, while the LymphoSeq R package was used for the repertoire analyses. Clonality was computed as 1 minus normalized Shannon entropy; Gini coefficient was also calculated for each TRB dataset. Phenotypes of unsorted samples were inferred by mapping TRB sequences from sorted subsets of the recipient or donor onto unsorted samples of the same recipient. TCRdb mirrors the immuneACCESS table, restricted to in-frame sequences. Some clones are absent from its copies; in checked studies, under half trace to an unresolved V gene, and the reason for the others is unknown. That table supplies the V and J calls and clone size; D and trimming were determined from the DNA. The sample table records 9,800 or so clones; around 90% of these occur just once. The ten largest clones represent roughly 4% of the sample.

The source of the sample is a study of T cells after posttransplantation cyclophosphamide (dated by TCRdb to 2016 to 2017). Some background on the complete study: T cell repertoire reconstitution was tracked by TRB sequencing after myeloablative bone marrow transplantation in which posttransplantation cyclophosphamide was used as GVHD prophylaxis. Antigen receptor sequencing covered samples from roughly 40 PTCy-treated patients and around 15 of their related bone marrow donors. Blood from all 35 or so PTCy patients who had 1-year posttransplant specimens underwent TRB sequencing. In 3 patients, TRB sequencing was also performed on up to 3 more blood samples taken 2 to 5.2 years after transplant, and in several patients, pretransplant blood was also TRB-sequenced. Because TRA and TRB clonality correlated tightly in roughly nine samples, the subsequent TCR analyses were limited to TRB only. Public TRB sequences were searched against a database of over 3,000 sequences associated with responses to pathogens, tumor antigens, self-antigens and alloantigens.

Beyond this particular receptor, the publication reports: At 1-2 months, donor-recipient similarity was low but rose over the first year, and the later blood repertoires were often dominated by donor CD8+ memory clones. Across over 40 patients, TRB clonality was highly associated with recipient CMV seropositivity and CMV reactivation, and diversity in PTCy patients was similar to diversity in CNI/methotrexate controls. The TRB repertoires of T cells infiltrating skin or the GI tract showed only limited overlap with the TRB repertoires found in blood.

The control group consisted of roughly 10 patients who received myeloablative marrow transplants with methotrexate plus a calcineurin inhibitor and who were sampled 1 year after transplant. Peripheral blood and bone marrow mononuclear cells were isolated by Ficoll-Hypaque density centrifugation and cryopreserved. The source was PBMCs, collected about 430 days after allogeneic stem cell transplant with calcineurin inhibitor and methotrexate. The receptor comes from a male patient between 45 and 60 years old who received an allogeneic stem cell transplant from an unrelated donor, was CMV-positive, and had chronic GVHD only. Some T cells may originate with the graft donor following a transplant. The V and J segments used are TRBV6-6 and TRBJ2-3; the D region possibly corresponds to TRBD1 (5 bases align). The nucleotide sequence reads TGTGCCAGCAGAGGGGCAGATACGCAGTATTTT. Its protein reads: CASRGADTQYF.